What follows are 10 T cell receptor beta chains derived from one specimen sequenced in a study of T cell repertoires in cytomegalovirus infection. These receptors lack a known antigen. TCRdb re-called the reads with MiXCR, one entry per CDR3 protein. Of about 310,000 distinct CDR3 sequences detected, 20% to 25% appear once; the ten largest clones hold about an eighth. This sample comprised cultured PBMCs, obtained from culture after CMV antigen stimulation. The receptors were gathered from a human donor in good health (CMV status not recorded). Some clones in this sample may be carry-over from other donors' samples.

The V call is TRBV28, the J call TRBJ2-1; D call uncertain. Trimming left V 6 bases short and J 9 bases short, with 15 bases between. The CDR3 runs 13 residues. CDR1 is MDHEN, CDR2 SYDVKM, per germline. CDR3 in amino acids: CASSRPGVGEQFF. The CDR3 DNA reads TGTGCCAGCAGCAGACCTGGGGTCGGTGAGCAGTTCTTC.

The genes are TRBV20-1 and TRBJ1-3; D remains unclear. This CDR3 contains 11 residues. CDR1 and CDR2 from the germline V gene are DFQATT and SNEGSKA (reference sequence). Trimming cost V 0 bases and J 8 bases, with 5 bases left between them. For the CDR3, the DNA is TGCAGTGCTAGAGAGTCGGACACCATATATTTT. It is translated as CSARESDTIYF.

This chain uses TRBV28 with TRBJ2-5, with D tentatively TRBD2 (6 bases). Deletions cut 5 bases from V and 4 bases from J, with 8 bases between. The CDR3 has 12 residues. Germline CDR1 and CDR2: MDHEN and SYDVKM. The CDR3 here is CASSAGLETQYF. The CDR3 DNA follows: TGTGCCAGCAGTGCGGGATTAGAGACCCAGTACTTC.

This clonotype was observed many times. V and J are TRBV7-2 and TRBJ2-5; D could derive from TRBD1 or TRBD2 (6 bases each). The ends were cut back, 1 base at V and 0 bases at J, with 12 bases in the middle. Germline lookup yields CDR1 SGHTA and CDR2 FQGNSA. This CDR3 is 16 amino acids long. In DNA form, the CDR3 reads TGTGCCAGCAGCTTAGTTGGAGGGGGAAACCAAGAGACCCAGTACTTC. Its translation is CASSLVGGGNQETQYF. Full variable domain (missing parts from reference TRBV7-2 and TRBJ2-5): GAGVSQSPSNKVTEKGKDVELRCDPISGHTALYWYRQSLGQGLEFLIYFQGNSAPDKSGLPSDRFSAERTGGSVSTLTIQRTQQEDSAVYLCASSLVGGGNQETQYFGPGTRLLVL.

This clonotype was recorded at least ten times. This sequence joins TRBV28 and TRBJ2-7, with 10 nucleotides matching TRBD1. The V segment lost 6 bases and the J segment 4 bases; nucleotides outside the gene matches: 9. CDR1 is MDHEN, CDR2 SYDVKM, per germline. CDR3 length equals 15 residues. As DNA, the CDR3 is TGTGCCAGCAGCCTAGTTGGGACAGGGGTTTACGAGCAGTACTTC. Translation gives CASSLVGTGVYEQYF.

This clonotype has just a few counts. The rearrangement joins TRBV12-5 to TRBJ2-3, with D unclear. The V gene's germline CDR1 is LGHNT and CDR2 FRNRAP. The CDR3 length is 11 residues. V was shortened by 5 bases and J by 5 bases, with 5 bases between the two germline ends. CDR3 sequence: CASGPEDTQYF. CDR3 DNA sequence: TGTGCTAGTGGTCCCGAAGATACGCAGTATTTT.

This clonotype was seen repeatedly, ten times or more. The chain carries TRBV7-3 and TRBJ2-7; TRBD1 aligns across 9 bases. Germline assignment: CDR1 SGHTA and CDR2 FQGTGA. V lost 3 bases, J lost 4 bases, and 4 bases stayed unmatched. This CDR3 has 14 amino acids. CDR3 protein: CASSFGQGPYEQYF. Written as DNA, the CDR3 is TGTGCCAGCAGCTTCGGACAGGGGCCATACGAGCAGTACTTC.

The chain has TRBV12-3 or TRBV12-4 and TRBJ1-1; D gene ambiguous. This CDR3 contains 12 residues. Trimming stripped 7 bases from V and 4 bases from J, with 10 bases between. CDR3 protein: CASTRGSTEAFF. The CDR3 region has the DNA TGTGCCAGCACTCGGGGTTCCACTGAAGCTTTCTTT.

This clonotype was detected a few times. The chain joins TRBV12-3 or TRBV12-4 to TRBJ1-5; tentatively, D is TRBD1 (6 bases). Trimming shortened V by 2 bases and J by 8 bases, and 7 bases separated the two germline ends. The CDR3 contains 12 residues. CDR3 nucleotide sequence: TGTGCCAGCAGTTTAAGGGGGAAGCCCCAGCATTTT. Translating gives CASSLRGKPQHF.

In this sample, this clonotype turned up a few times. The chain is built from TRBV6-2 or TRBV6-3 and TRBJ2-1, with 7 bases that match TRBD2. This CDR3 is built from 15 residues. From germline, CDR1 is MNHEY and CDR2 SVGEGT. With 6 bases clipped from V and 0 bases from J, the junction kept 5 bases outside the gene matches. CDR3 DNA: TGTGCCAGCAGGGCGGGGGTCCCCTCCTACAATGAGCAGTTCTTC. Translated: CASRAGVPSYNEQFF.